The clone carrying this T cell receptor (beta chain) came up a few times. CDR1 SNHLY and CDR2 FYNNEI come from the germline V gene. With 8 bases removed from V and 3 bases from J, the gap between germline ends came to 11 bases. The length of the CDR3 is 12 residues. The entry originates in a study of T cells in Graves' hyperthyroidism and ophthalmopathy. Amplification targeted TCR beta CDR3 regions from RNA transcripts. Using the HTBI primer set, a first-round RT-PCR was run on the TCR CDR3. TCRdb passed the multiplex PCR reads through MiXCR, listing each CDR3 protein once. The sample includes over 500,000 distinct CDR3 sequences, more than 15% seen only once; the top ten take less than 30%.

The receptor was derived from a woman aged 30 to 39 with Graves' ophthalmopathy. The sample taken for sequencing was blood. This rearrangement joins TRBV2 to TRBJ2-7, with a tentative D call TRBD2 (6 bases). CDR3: CASYISGYEQYF. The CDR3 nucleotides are TGTGCCAGCTATATTAGCGGCTACGAGCAGTACTTC. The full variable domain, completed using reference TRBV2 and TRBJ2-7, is EPEVTQTPSHQVTQMGQEVILRCVPISNHLYFYWYRQILGQKVEFLVSFYNNEISEKSEIFDDQFSVERPDGSNFTLKIRSTKLEDSAMYFCASYISGYEQYFGPGTRLTVT.